These 27 T cell receptor beta chains were all obtained from the same sample, sequenced in a study of control samples from healthy donors and cancer patients. The table came from immunoSEQ multiplex PCR; TCRdb's copy has only in-frame clones and leaves some out. Here the sample spans about 60,000 clones, about nine tenths being singletons. The sequenced material came from PBMCs. Receptors were obtained from a woman aged 50 to 60 with colorectal cancer.

The chain is built from TRBV10-3 and TRBJ2-1; 9 bases line up with TRBD2. The CDR3 has 14 amino acids. Trimming at V came to 6 bases and at J to 6 bases, leaving 6 bases not matched to a gene. Germline V lookup: CDR1 ENHRY, CDR2 SYGVKD. The CDR3 bases are TGTGCCATCAGGGATAGCGGGGGACTCAATGAGCAGTTCTTC. Protein product: CAIRDSGGLNEQFF.

The V gene is TRBV19, the J gene TRBJ2-7, with D unclear. Germline values: CDR1 LNHDA, CDR2 SQIVND (reference sequence). This CDR3 spans 13 amino acids. Trimming stripped 3 bases from V and 2 bases from J, with 8 bases between. The DNA of the CDR3 is TGTGCCAGTAGTATCGGACCTACCTACGAGCAGTACTTC. It is translated as CASSIGPTYEQYF.

The chain is built from TRBV6-5 and TRBJ1-1, with D possibly matching TRBD1 (5 bases). The CDR3 loop spans 15 amino acids. The germline V gene encodes CDR1 MNHEY and CDR2 SVGAGI. V shed 5 bases and J shed 2 bases, with 15 bases lying between them. The DNA of the CDR3 is TGTGCCAGCAGTCGTCCGGGACCCACCAACACTGAAGCTTTCTTT. It encodes CASSRPGPTNTEAFF.

The chain recombines TRBV29-1 with TRBJ2-1; TRBD2 agrees at 9 bases. V lost 4 bases to trimming and J lost 6 bases; unmatched junction nucleotides: 7. Germline V gene data show CDR1 as SQVTM and CDR2 as ANQGSEA. This CDR3 spans 14 amino acids. CDR3 nucleotides: TGCAGCGTTGGAGGAGCGGGGGGTCTCAATGAGCAGTTCTTC. Encoded protein: CSVGGAGGLNEQFF.

This chain uses TRBV10-3 with TRBJ2-7, with 11 positions matching TRBD2. Germline V lookup: CDR1 ENHRY, CDR2 SYGVKD. This CDR3 is 16 amino acids long. V was clipped by 5 bases and J by 5 bases; unmatched bases: 11. CDR3 loop: CAISHSGRAGGNEQYF. Written as DNA, the CDR3 is TGTGCCATCAGTCATAGCGGGAGGGCCGGGGGCAACGAGCAGTACTTC.

CDR3 loop: CASSQRIYGYTF. The CDR3, as DNA: TGTGCCAGCAGTCAGAGGATCTATGGCTACACCTTC. This chain joins TRBV12-3 or TRBV12-4 and TRBJ1-2; D is uncertain. The CDR3 consists of 12 residues. V was trimmed by 5 bases and J by 4 bases, leaving 8 bases between them.

V and J are TRBV12-3 or TRBV12-4 and TRBJ2-5; D is uncertain. This CDR3 contains 13 residues. The germline V and J ends were trimmed by 3 bases and 2 bases, with 7 bases remaining between them. CDR3 residues: CASSLRPQETQYF. CDR3 nucleotides: TGTGCCAGCAGTTTGAGGCCGCAAGAGACCCAGTACTTC.

V gene TRBV25-1 combines with J gene TRBJ1-3; TRBD1 agrees at 7 bases. The CDR3 is 14 amino acids. V lost 6 bases and J lost 0; bases outside the gene matches: 2. Germline V lookup: CDR1 MGHDK, CDR2 SYGVNS. The CDR3 here is CASSSGGSGNTIYF. CDR3 DNA: TGTGCCAGCAGCTCAGGGGGCTCTGGAAACACCATATATTTT.

The rearrangement joins TRBV6-5 to TRBJ2-1, with 7 bases that match TRBD2. CDR3 size: 15 residues. The trim removed 7 bases at V and 3 bases at J, leaving 9 bases unmatched. CDR1 MNHEY and CDR2 SVGAGI come from the germline V gene. CDR3 in DNA: TGTGCCAGCACCACCCCTAGCGGCGGCTACAATGAGCAGTTCTTC. It translates to CASTTPSGGYNEQFF.

There are a few counts of this clone. The gene calls are TRBV5-1 and TRBJ2-5; 11 nucleotides agree with TRBD2. There are 15 residues in the CDR3. With V trimmed by 4 bases and J by 5 bases, 7 bases remained unmatched. Germline assignment: CDR1 SGHRS and CDR2 YFSETQ. This CDR3 is CASSQTSGSAETQYF. In DNA form, the CDR3 reads TGCGCCAGCAGCCAAACTAGCGGGAGTGCGGAGACCCAGTACTTC.

J is TRBJ1-2 and V is TRBV20-1; TRBD1 might be the D (6 bases). The CDR3 contains 12 residues. Trimming removed 3 bases from V and 8 bases from J, with 13 bases in between. Germline CDR1 is DFQATT and CDR2 is SNEGSKA (reference sequence). The CDR3 DNA reads TGCAGTGCTAGTCAGGGGTCGGGCGGCTACACCTTC. Translation gives CSASQGSGGYTF.

V and J are TRBV19 and TRBJ2-1; D gene unclear. The CDR3 length is 13 residues. V lost 7 bases and J lost 2, with 9 bases in between. Germline values: CDR1 LNHDA, CDR2 SQIVND (reference sequence). CDR3 sequence (DNA): TGTGCCAGTAATCCCAGAGCCTACAATGAGCAGTTCTTC. Its translation is CASNPRAYNEQFF.

The chain is built from TRBV21-1 and TRBJ2-1. TRBV21-1 is tagged as a pseudogene. The CDR3 is made up of 15 amino acids. Here the CDR3 reads CASSTRDQCAHEQFF. The CDR3 DNA reads as TGTGCCAGCAGCACCAGAGATCAGTGTGCACATGAGCAGTTCTTC.

This clone was seen just once. V is TRBV3-1 (or the pseudogene TRBV3-2) and J is TRBJ2-1; no firm D call. The CDR3 sequence is 13 residues long. CDR1 is LGHDT and CDR2 is YNNKEL in the germline V gene (reference sequence). Trimming stripped 1 base from V and 9 bases from J, with 10 bases between. The CDR3 spells CASSQGRAGEQFF. In DNA, the CDR3 is TGTGCCAGCAGCCAAGGTAGGGCTGGTGAGCAGTTCTTC.

The V call is TRBV5-1, the J call TRBJ2-3; D not certain. Germline V gene data show CDR1 as SGHRS and CDR2 as YFSETQ. V was pared by 1 base and J by 2 bases, with 11 bases between. The CDR3 extends over 15 amino acids. The DNA for the CDR3 is TGCGCCAGCAGCTTGTTGTTTTTGGACACAGATACGCAGTATTTT. Its protein product is CASSLLFLDTDTQYF.

In its sample, this clone was seen once. The chain couples TRBV5-1 to TRBJ2-7; 8 nucleotides line up with TRBD2. CDR3 length equals 16 residues. The germline V gene has CDR1 SGHRS and CDR2 YFSETQ. J was trimmed by 1 base and V by 0 bases; bases with no gene match: 6. DNA of the CDR3: TGCGCCAGCAGCTTGGTCTTTAGCGGGGTTTCCTACGAGCAGTACTTC. Protein: CASSLVFSGVSYEQYF.

About this clone itself: Other DNA sequences of this sample code for an identical CDR3. This chain joins TRBV7-3 and TRBJ2-1; D uncertain. The CDR3 runs 13 residues. Germline assignment: CDR1 SGHTA and CDR2 FQGTGA. Trimming cost V 2 bases and J 5 bases, with 7 bases left between them. CDR3: CASSLEGNNEQFF. The CDR3, as DNA: TGTGCCAGCAGCTTAGAAGGTAACAATGAGCAGTTCTTC. The whole variable domain, remainder taken from reference TRBV7-3 and TRBJ2-1, is GAGVSQTPSNKVTEKGKYVELRCDPISGHTALYWYRQSLGQGPEFLIYFQGTGAADDSGLPNDRFFAVRPEGSVSTLKIQRTERGDSAVYLCASSLEGNNEQFFGPGTRLTVL.

The rearrangement uses TRBV5-1 and TRBJ2-7; D ambiguous. V was trimmed by 3 bases and J by 1 base, leaving 8 bases between them. Germline V lookup: CDR1 SGHRS, CDR2 YFSETQ. The CDR3 sequence is 13 residues long. The CDR3: CASSWTQSYEQYF. DNA of the CDR3: TGCGCCAGCAGCTGGACCCAATCCTACGAGCAGTACTTC.

This clone was counted a single time. The V call is TRBV15, the J call TRBJ2-4, with D perhaps TRBD1 or TRBD2 (6 bases each). CDR1 is LNHNV and CDR2 is YYDKDF in the germline V gene (reference sequence). V lost 0 bases to trimming and J lost 8 bases, with 14 bases between them. The CDR3 consists of 15 residues. Written as DNA, the CDR3 is TGTGCCACCAGCAGAGATGACGGGGGCGCGGACATTCAGTACTTC. Translating gives CATSRDDGGADIQYF.

The J gene is TRBJ2-2, the V gene TRBV15, with unresolved D. Germline lookup yields CDR1 LNHNV and CDR2 YYDKDF (reference sequence). The CDR3 has 14 amino acids. Trimming stripped 5 bases from V and 1 base from J, with 8 bases between. The CDR3 loop reads CATSLDRNTGELFF. CDR3 nucleotides: TGTGCCACCAGCCTGGACCGGAACACCGGGGAGCTGTTTTTT.

This chain uses TRBV11-2 with TRBJ1-6; D unclear. The germline gives CDR1 SGHAT, CDR2 FQNNGV. The V gene lost 1 base and the J gene lost 8 bases, with 3 bases spanning the gap. The CDR3 runs 12 residues. In nucleotides, the CDR3 is TGTGCCAGCAGCTTAGTCGATTCACCCCTCCACTTT. Protein sequence: CASSLVDSPLHF.

This chain uses TRBV5-1 with TRBJ1-6; D gene ambiguous. CDR1 is SGHRS and CDR2 is YFSETQ in the germline V gene. V lost 4 bases and J 16 bases, leaving 18 bases between the germline ends. This CDR3 has 13 residues. As DNA, the CDR3 is TGCGCCAGCAGCCCGGATCTCGTTGGATATCTCCACTTT. Translating it yields CASSPDLVGYLHF.

The chain joins TRBV7-6 to TRBJ2-5; D ambiguous. This CDR3 contains 12 residues. With 5 bases removed from V and 0 bases from J, the gap between germline ends came to 4 bases. CDR1 and CDR2 (germline): SGHVS, FNYEAQ. CDR3 nucleotide sequence: TGTGCCAGCAGCGGGTACCAAGAGACCCAGTACTTC. Translating gives CASSGYQETQYF.

The chain joins TRBV2 to TRBJ2-2; D possibly corresponds to TRBD1 (6 bases). The length of the CDR3 is 13 residues. V shed 6 bases and J shed 5 bases, with 10 bases lying between them. Germline-derived CDR1 and CDR2 are SNHLY and FYNNEI. The CDR3 region is CASRQGWTGELFF. For the CDR3, the DNA is TGTGCCAGCAGACAGGGTTGGACCGGGGAGCTGTTTTTT.

A few counts support this clone. This chain joins TRBV9 and TRBJ2-1, with D unclear. There are 15 residues in the CDR3. Germline V gene sequence: CDR1 SGDLS, CDR2 YYNGEE. Trimming left V 7 bases short and J 0 bases short, with 14 bases between. The CDR3 spells CASSQTTSSYNEQFF. As DNA, the CDR3 is TGTGCCAGCTCCCAAACAACGAGCTCCTACAATGAGCAGTTCTTC. Full variable domain (remainder filled in from reference TRBV9 and TRBJ2-1): DSGVTQTPKHLITATGQRVTLRCSPRSGDLSVYWYQQSLDQGLQFLIQYYNGEERAKGNILERFSAQQFPDLHSELNLSSLELGDSALYFCASSQTTSSYNEQFFGPGTRLTVL.

J is TRBJ2-7 and V is TRBV19; weak D call: TRBD1 (6 bases). The CDR3 runs to 13 residues. V shed 6 bases and J shed 1 base, with 10 bases lying between them. CDR1 and CDR2 (germline): LNHDA, SQIVND (reference sequence). CDR3 sequence: CASRNTGSYEQYF. For the CDR3, the DNA is TGTGCCAGTAGAAATACAGGGTCCTACGAGCAGTACTTC.

The chain has TRBV7-9 and TRBJ2-3, with 8 bases aligning to TRBD2. The CDR3 is 16 residues long. Germline V gene sequence: CDR1 SEHNR, CDR2 FQNEAQ (reference sequence). Losses at the gene ends were 5 bases for V and 0 bases for J; bases not matched to a gene: 7. CDR3: CASSPPGTRSTDTQYF. The CDR3 DNA reads as TGTGCCAGCAGCCCCCCGGGGACTAGGAGCACAGATACGCAGTATTTT. The entire variable domain, with the rest obtained from reference TRBV7-9 and TRBJ2-3, is as follows: DTGVSQNPRHKITKRGQNVTFRCDPISEHNRLYWYRQTLGQGPEFLTYFQNEAQLEKSRLLSDRFSAERPKGSFSTLEIQRTEQGDSAMYLCASSPPGTRSTDTQYFGPGTRLTVL.